Each of the 31 T cell receptor beta chains below was sequenced from the same sample in a study of glioma-infiltrating T cells. TCR alpha and beta CDR3 regions were amplified from RNA using iRepertoire nested multiplex PCR. MiXCR was run by TCRdb on the multiplex PCR reads, yielding one entry per CDR3 protein. The sample has 10,000 to 15,000 distinct CDR3 sequences; about 26% are singletons. The sample comprised glioma tissue, nonneoplastic brain tissue, or PBMCs (not recorded which). Receptors were obtained from a human donor with low-grade glioma or glioblastoma, undergoing nonglioma brain surgery, or in good health (not recorded which).

This clonotype was counted only a few times. The chain combines TRBV11-2 with TRBJ2-1; 10 positions agree with TRBD2. Germline-derived CDR1 and CDR2 are SGHAT and FQNNGV. The junction had 5 bases not matched to a gene; V was cut back by 1 base and J by 5 bases. The CDR3 covers 16 residues. CDR3 amino acids: CASSLGVAGGHNEQFF. CDR3 nucleotides: TGTGCCAGCAGCTTAGGCGTAGCGGGAGGTCACAATGAGCAGTTCTTC.

About this clonotype: This sequence may be a read error, since a much larger clone differs from it by one base. This chain uses TRBV19 with TRBJ1-4, with TRBD1 matching 7 bases. The V and J ends lost 3 bases and 7 bases, in that order; junction bases with no gene match: 11. The germline V gene encodes CDR1 LNHDA and CDR2 SQIVND (reference sequence). The CDR3 covers 16 residues. CDR3 sequence reads: CASSIGTGDRREKLFF. CDR3 bases: TGTGCCAGTAGTATCGGAACAGGGGACCGTCGTGAAAAACTGTTTTTT.

This clonotype showed up many times. The chain carries TRBV6-1 and TRBJ1-1, with 8 positions matching TRBD1. The J segment lost 5 bases and the V segment lost 5 bases, leaving 7 bases of the junction unmatched. The CDR3 spans 14 residues. Germline V gives CDR1 MNHNS, CDR2 SASEGT. CDR3 amino acids: CASSWTGKRTEAFF. The CDR3 coding sequence is TGTGCCAGCAGTTGGACAGGGAAACGAACTGAAGCTTTCTTT.

The chain links TRBV7-2 to TRBJ2-1; TRBD2 aligns across 7 bases. J gave up 0 bases and V 2 bases, and 7 bases lay outside the gene matches. This CDR3 spans 17 amino acids. The germline CDR1 and CDR2 sequences are SGHTA and FQGNSA. The CDR3 loop is CASSLMASGFSYNEQFF. The CDR3 bases are TGTGCCAGCAGCTTAATGGCTAGCGGATTCTCCTACAATGAGCAGTTCTTC. The whole variable domain, filled in from reference TRBV7-2 and TRBJ2-1, reads GAGVSQSPSNKVTEKGKDVELRCDPISGHTALYWYRQSLGQGLEFLIYFQGNSAPDKSGLPSDRFSAERTGGSVSTLTIQRTQQEDSAVYLCASSLMASGFSYNEQFFGPGTRLTVL.

This clonotype was recorded many times. The chain employs TRBV7-2 and TRBJ2-1; 12 nucleotides agree with TRBD2. J was trimmed by 7 bases and V by 5 bases; bases with no gene match: 6. CDR1 is SGHTA and CDR2 is FQGNSA in the germline V gene. This CDR3 has 15 residues. The CDR3 loop reads CASSVGLAGMNEQFF. CDR3 sequence (DNA): TGTGCCAGCAGCGTTGGACTAGCGGGAATGAATGAGCAGTTCTTC.

This clonotype has only one observation. One end of the junction does not line up with germline, which may come from a read error. The rearrangement joins TRBV20-1 to TRBJ2-5, with D tentatively TRBD2 (7 bases). CDR1 DFQATT and CDR2 SNEGSKA come from the germline V gene (reference sequence). This CDR3 region has 17 residues. This CDR3 reads CSATRGGAEWYQETKYF. In nucleotides, the CDR3 is TGCAGTGCTACTAGAGGGGGGGCCGAATGGTACCAAGAGACCAAGTACTTC.

This clonotype was observed many times. The chain couples TRBV6-1 to TRBJ2-1; 9 bases align to TRBD2. Germline V gives CDR1 MNHNS, CDR2 SASEGT. With 6 bases clipped from V and 4 bases from J, the junction kept 7 bases outside the gene matches. The CDR3 runs to 15 residues. The CDR3, as DNA: TGTGCCAGCAGGGACGGCCTAGCGGGATACAATGAGCAGTTCTTC. Its translation is CASRDGLAGYNEQFF.

In the case of this clonotype: A much bigger clone sits one base away, suggesting this may be a read error. J is TRBJ2-2 and V is TRBV6-4; D remains unclear. Germline values: CDR1 MRHNA, CDR2 SNTAGT. The CDR3 contains 13 residues. V was pared by 1 base and J by 4 bases, with 4 bases between. The CDR3 here is CASSDLSTGELFF. The CDR3 bases are TGTGCCAGCAGTGACTTGAGCACCGGGGAGCTGTTTTTT.

A remark on this clonotype: The junction shows a germline mismatch at one end, possibly a read error. The genes are TRBV4-1 and TRBJ1-5, with TRBD1 as a possible D gene (6 bases). Looked up from germline, CDR1 is MGHRA and CDR2 is YSYEKL. The CDR3 covers 17 residues. The CDR3 loop is CASSPLEMDRGDQLQHF. The CDR3 nucleotides are TGCGCCAGCAGCCCCCTTGAGATGGACAGAGGGGATCAGCTCCAGCATTTT.

This clonotype has at least ten counts. J is TRBJ1-1 and V is TRBV10-3; unclear D gene. The CDR3 loop spans 11 amino acids. V lost 3 bases, J lost 8 bases, and 7 bases lay in between. From germline, CDR1 is ENHRY and CDR2 SYGVKD. CDR3 DNA: TGTGCCATCAGTGATTCAGGAGAAGCTTTCTTT. Its protein product is CAISDSGEAFF.

This clonotype was picked up many times. The chain carries TRBV27 and TRBJ1-4; unclear D gene. Looked up from germline, CDR1 is MNHEY and CDR2 is SMNVEV (reference sequence). The CDR3 loop spans 15 amino acids. V was pared by 6 bases and J by 5 bases, with 16 bases between. Written as DNA, the CDR3 is TGTGCCAGCAGCTACGGGATGGGTGAGAATGAAAAACTGTTTTTT. It encodes CASSYGMGENEKLFF.

This clonotype showed up just a few times. The V gene is TRBV2, the J gene TRBJ2-1, with D perhaps given as TRBD1 or TRBD2 (5 bases each). Germline CDR1 and CDR2: SNHLY and FYNNEI. Trimming pared 3 bases from V and 0 bases from J, leaving 9 bases between. The CDR3 has 15 amino acids. The CDR3 DNA sequence: TGTGCCAGCAGTGACCCAGGGAGCTCCTACAATGAGCAGTTCTTC. Encoded protein: CASSDPGSSYNEQFF.

On this clonotype: This could be a read error, since a much larger clone is one nucleotide away. V gene TRBV2 combines with J gene TRBJ2-1, with 7 bases matching TRBD2. The CDR3 extends over 14 amino acids. From germline, CDR1 is SNHLY and CDR2 FYNNEI. In DNA, the CDR3 is TGTGGCAGCACCGAGTCTAGCGGAACCAATGAGCAGTTCTTC. Translation gives CGSTESSGTNEQFF.

About this clonotype: This could be a read error, since a much larger clone is one nucleotide away. The chain uses TRBV6-2 or TRBV6-3 and TRBJ1-1; D gene unclear. There are 13 residues in the CDR3. Germline loops: CDR1 MNHEY, CDR2 SVGEGT. CDR3 region: CASSYGQNTKAFF. The CDR3 region has the DNA TGTGCCAGCAGTTACGGGCAAAACACTAAAGCTTTCTTT.

By share of the sample, this clonotype is medium-sized. The chain is built from TRBV27 and TRBJ1-4, with 10 bases identical to TRBD1. V dropped 6 bases and J dropped 7; count of bases not matched to a gene: 2. From germline, CDR1 is MNHEY and CDR2 SMNVEV (reference sequence). The CDR3 is 13 residues long. The CDR3 spells CASRTGGREKLFF. The CDR3 nucleotides are TGTGCCAGCAGGACAGGGGGCCGTGAAAAACTGTTTTTT.

The chain joins TRBV7-6 to TRBJ2-2; 8 nucleotides match TRBD2. CDR1 is SGHVS and CDR2 is FNYEAQ in the germline V gene. This CDR3 contains 13 residues. The V gene end was trimmed by 4 bases and the J gene end by 6 bases; junction bases not matched to a gene: 1. The CDR3 reads CASSSGLAGELFF. The DNA for the CDR3 is TGTGCCAGCAGCTCGGGACTAGCCGGGGAGCTGTTTTTT.

This clonotype was seen many times. This chain connects TRBV6-1 to TRBJ1-2, with D uncertain. This CDR3 has 14 residues. The ends were cut back, 5 bases at V and 0 bases at J, with 10 bases in the middle. Germline V lookup: CDR1 MNHNS, CDR2 SASEGT. The CDR3 reads CASSSGSANYGYTF. The DNA for the CDR3 is TGTGCCAGCAGTTCGGGTTCTGCTAACTATGGCTACACCTTC.

The chain is built from TRBV12-3 or TRBV12-4 and TRBJ1-2; 7 bases align to TRBD1. The junction had 4 bases not matched to a gene; V was cut back by 5 bases and J by 1 base. The CDR3 covers 14 residues. CDR3 DNA: TGTGCCAGCAGTATGACAGGGTTTAACTATGGCTACACCTTC. This sequence encodes CASSMTGFNYGYTF.

Many counts were recorded for this clonotype. This chain connects TRBV4-1 to TRBJ1-3, with D hard to call. Germline values: CDR1 MGHRA, CDR2 YSYEKL. The CDR3 spans 17 residues. V lost 0 bases and J lost 0, with 12 bases in between. The CDR3 is CASSQDGNGNSGNTIYF. In DNA, the CDR3 is TGCGCCAGCAGCCAAGATGGCAACGGGAACTCTGGAAACACCATATATTTT.

Sample share makes this clonotype medium-sized. V usage is TRBV28 and J usage is TRBJ2-4; tentatively, D is TRBD2 (5 bases). V lost 7 bases, J lost 9 bases, and 13 bases lay in between. CDR1 and CDR2 (germline): MDHEN, SYDVKM. This CDR3 has 12 residues. The CDR3 DNA is TGTGCCAGCACCTCCCTCCGGGGCATTCAGTACTTC. Protein sequence: CASTSLRGIQYF.

In its sample, this clonotype was seen once. Being one base from a much bigger clone, this may be a read error. The V gene is TRBV4-1, the J gene TRBJ2-7; 10 nucleotides agree with TRBD1. Germline-derived CDR1 and CDR2 are MGHRA and YSYEKL. The CDR3 totals 15 residues. After removal of 0 bases from V and 5 bases from J, the junction contained 4 bases not matched to a gene. CDR3 amino acids: CASSQDLGQGHEQYF. CDR3 in DNA: TGCGCCAGCAGCCAAGATCTGGGACAGGGGCACGAGCAGTACTTC.

This clonotype was picked up many times. The J gene is TRBJ2-1, the V gene TRBV6-1; TRBD2 is a possible D gene (6 bases). The CDR3 extends over 15 amino acids. The ends were cut back, 6 bases at V and 4 bases at J, with 16 bases in the middle. Germline V gives CDR1 MNHNS, CDR2 SASEGT. The CDR3 DNA reads as TGTGCCAGCAGGGAAAAGAGACTAGGATACAATGAGCAGTTCTTC. Translated, it gives CASREKRLGYNEQFF.

For this clonotype: A single base separates this from a much larger clone, so it may be a read error. The chain recombines TRBV6-5 with TRBJ1-5; no definite D call. This CDR3 has 13 residues. CDR1 and CDR2 (germline): MNHEY, SVGAGI. CDR3 loop: CASSSRRYQPPHF. The CDR3 bases are TGTGCCAGCAGTTCCCGGAGATATCAGCCCCCGCATTTT.

This clonotype was detected ten times or more. CDR3 sequence: CASSLAPNEKLFF. The CDR3 DNA reads TGTGCCAGCAGCTTAGCGCCTAATGAAAAACTGTTTTTT. The chain employs TRBV7-2 and TRBJ1-4, with unresolved D. V was shortened by 0 bases and J by 3 bases, with 2 bases between the two germline ends. The CDR3 consists of 13 residues. The germline CDR1 and CDR2 sequences are SGHTA and FQGNSA.

This clonotype has more than one count but fewer than ten. The V call is TRBV2, the J call TRBJ2-6; the D is unclear. V lost 4 bases and J 0 bases, leaving 7 bases between the germline ends. CDR3 length: 15 amino acids. Germline V gene data show CDR1 as SNHLY and CDR2 as FYNNEI. CDR3 sequence (DNA): TGTGCCAGCAGTGTGGTTAGCTCTGGGGCCAACGTCCTGACTTTC. Translated, it gives CASSVVSSGANVLTF.

This clonotype was observed a handful of times. The CDR3 reads CASSDSPSGRIGTGELFF. The DNA of the CDR3 is TGTGCCAGCAGTGACTCCCCCAGCGGGAGAATCGGCACCGGGGAGCTGTTTTTT. V and J are TRBV6-4 and TRBJ2-2, with TRBD2 matching 8 bases. V was pared by 0 bases and J by 4 bases, with 10 bases of the junction left unmatched. Germline V gives CDR1 MRHNA, CDR2 SNTAGT. The CDR3 consists of 18 residues.

With respect to this clonotype: This may be a read error: a much more frequent sequence differs by one nucleotide. This chain links TRBV2 with TRBJ1-5; D not certain. This CDR3 comprises 12 residues. Germline V lookup: CDR1 SNHLY, CDR2 FYNNEI. This CDR3 reads CASRDLNQPQDF. As DNA, the CDR3 is TGTGCCAGCAGGGACTTAAATCAGCCCCAGGATTTT.

A remark on this clonotype: The germline gene is not matched at one end of the junction; a read error may be the cause. The rearrangement joins TRBV11-2 to TRBJ1-2; unclear D gene. Germline values: CDR1 SGHAT, CDR2 FQNNGV. The CDR3 totals 13 residues. CDR3 amino acids: CASSLVAAYGYIF. The CDR3, as DNA: TGTGCCAGCAGCTTAGTAGCAGCCTATGGCTACATCTTC.

Of note for this clonotype: With a much larger clone just one base away, this may be a read error. This chain joins TRBV27 and TRBJ2-7, with 7 bases matching TRBD2. The CDR3 spans 15 residues. The germline V gene encodes CDR1 MNHEY and CDR2 SMNVEV (reference sequence). The CDR3 bases are TGTCCCAGCTCCCTTACATCGGGACTATATTCGGAGCAGTACTTC. It yields the protein CPSSLTSGLYSEQYF.

The chain employs TRBV28 and TRBJ1-4, with 9 bases that match TRBD1. This CDR3 comprises 17 residues. V lost 4 bases, J lost 7 bases, and 13 bases stayed unmatched. The germline V gene has CDR1 MDHEN and CDR2 SYDVKM. CDR3 loop: CASSWPPGGQGGEKLFF. For the CDR3, the DNA is TGTGCCAGCAGTTGGCCCCCGGGGGGACAGGGCGGTGAAAAACTGTTTTTT.

The V and J genes are TRBV28 and TRBJ2-6; D unclear. With 6 bases removed from V and 1 base from J, the gap between germline ends came to 4 bases. The CDR3 sequence is 13 residues long. CDR1 is MDHEN, CDR2 SYDVKM, per germline. The CDR3 DNA reads TGTGCCAGCAGGGGTTCTGGGGCCAACGTCCTGACTTTC. As protein: CASRGSGANVLTF. Full variable domain (missing parts from reference TRBV28 and TRBJ2-6): DVKVTQSSRYLVKRTGEKVFLECVQDMDHENMFWYRQDPGLGLRLIYFSYDVKMKEKGDIPEGYSVSREKKERFSLILESASTNQTSMYLCASRGSGANVLTFGAGSRLTVL.